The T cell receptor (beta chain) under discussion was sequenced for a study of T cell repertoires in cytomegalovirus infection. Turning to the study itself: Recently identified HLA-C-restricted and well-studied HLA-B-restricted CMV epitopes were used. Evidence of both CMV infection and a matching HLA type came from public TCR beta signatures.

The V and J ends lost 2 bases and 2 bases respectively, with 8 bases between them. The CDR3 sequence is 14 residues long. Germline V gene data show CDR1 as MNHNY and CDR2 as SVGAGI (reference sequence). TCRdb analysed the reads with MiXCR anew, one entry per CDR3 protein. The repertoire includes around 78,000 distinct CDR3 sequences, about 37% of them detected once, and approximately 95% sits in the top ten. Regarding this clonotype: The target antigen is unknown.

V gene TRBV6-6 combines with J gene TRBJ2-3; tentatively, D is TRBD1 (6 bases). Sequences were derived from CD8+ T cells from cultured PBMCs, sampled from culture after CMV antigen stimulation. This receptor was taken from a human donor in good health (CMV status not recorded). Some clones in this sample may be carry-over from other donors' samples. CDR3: CASSYRTDTDTQYF. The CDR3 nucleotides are TGTGCCAGCAGTTACAGGACAGACACAGATACGCAGTATTTT.